These T cell receptor beta chains were read from a single sample in a study of control samples from healthy donors and cancer patients. The data were produced by immunoSEQ multiplex PCR, yet TCRdb's version contains in-frame clones alone and is incomplete. The data show 30,000 to 35,000 clones, with around 94% seen just once and about 7% held by the top ten. The specimen sequenced was blood. Receptors originate from a man between 60 and 70 years old in good health. Each CDR3 is given without its conserved first and last residue. Rows give clone size only sometimes, using once, few, many, or a class for an expanded clone.

CDR3,V,J,size
ASGPGTELAKNIQY,TRBV12-5,TRBJ2-4,-
ASSLRGYGEAF,TRBV28,TRBJ1-1,-
ASSHGTGRGGQPQH,TRBV28,TRBJ1-5,once
ASSLEWGGYT,TRBV7-9,TRBJ1-2,once
ARRGGVRGNQPQH,TRBV6-5,TRBJ1-5,-
ASSTRQGATNEKLF,TRBV21-1,TRBJ1-4,once
ALTLGSNQPQH,TRBV30,TRBJ1-5,-
ASSLAEQKGVYGYT,TRBV5-5,TRBJ1-2,-
ASSVAGGPDYEQY,TRBV9,TRBJ2-7,-
ASSSTGAPPNYGYT,TRBV5-6,TRBJ1-2,-
ASSQDPGAFYYGYT,TRBV4-3,TRBJ1-2,-